Included here is one T cell receptor beta chain sequence, with context. The antigen remains unidentified. The sample comes from a study of cytomegalovirus exposure and HLA in healthy donors. Germline V CDR1 and CDR2: MDHEN, SYDVKM. The CDR3 extends over 13 amino acids. V was clipped by 3 bases and J by 1 base, with 6 bases between them. PCR involved 60 Vbeta and 13 Jbeta primers. Clones were read by immunoSEQ multiplex PCR, and TCRdb kept only the in-frame ones, dropping some. The sample shows fewer than 180,000 clones, about 60% of them seen only once. Study conclusions and caveats: It has been reported that TCR beta sequences accurately predicted the HLA-A and HLA-B alleles of most subjects. Upon later analysis, HLA-associated TCR beta chains proved more clonally expanded than other, equally common chains. Rarity characterized most TCR sequences, yet some public TCRs appeared in many donors.

V usage is TRBV28 and J usage is TRBJ1-1; no clear D. Sequenced: PBMCs. The TCR originated in a woman in her fifties or sixties in good health and CMV-seropositive. The CDR3 protein is CASSFHGNTEAFF. CDR3 coding DNA: TGTGCCAGCAGTTTTCACGGGAACACTGAAGCTTTCTTT.